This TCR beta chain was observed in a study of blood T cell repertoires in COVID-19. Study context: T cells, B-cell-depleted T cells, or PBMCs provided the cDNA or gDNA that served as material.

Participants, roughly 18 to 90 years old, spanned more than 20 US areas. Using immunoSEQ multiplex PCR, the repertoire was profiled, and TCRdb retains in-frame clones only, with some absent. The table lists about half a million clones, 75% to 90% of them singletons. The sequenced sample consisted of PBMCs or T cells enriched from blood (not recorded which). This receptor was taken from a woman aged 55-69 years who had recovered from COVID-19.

The CDR3 coding sequence is TGTGCCAGCAGCCCGGGACACCGTAATGAAAAACTGTTTTTT. Residues: CASSPGHRNEKLFF. This sequence joins TRBV9 and TRBJ1-4, with D possibly matching TRBD1 (6 bases). Trimming took 4 bases from V and 4 from J, leaving 11 bases between them. The length of the CDR3 is 14 residues. Germline V gene lookup returns CDR1 SGDLS and CDR2 YYNGEE.